This T cell receptor (beta chain) was sequenced for a study of blood T cell repertoires in COVID-19. Looked up from germline, CDR1 is PRHDT and CDR2 is FYEKMQ (reference sequence). The germline V and J ends were trimmed by 3 bases and 5 bases, with 20 bases remaining between them. The CDR3 consists of 16 residues. Sequencing used immunoSEQ multiplex PCR; TCRdb keeps in-frame clones, though not all of them. This table holds about 96,000 clones, approximately 90% found once. The chain has TRBV13 and TRBJ2-7, with D perhaps TRBD1 (6 bases). Sequencing was done on a sample of peripheral blood. The TCR comes from a human donor with COVID-19, enrolled during active disease. The donor label of this sample is uncertain. The chain's CDR3 is CASSFGGQGSGDEQYF. The CDR3 nucleotides are TGTGCCAGCAGCTTCGGTGGTCAGGGGTCAGGAGACGAGCAGTACTTC.